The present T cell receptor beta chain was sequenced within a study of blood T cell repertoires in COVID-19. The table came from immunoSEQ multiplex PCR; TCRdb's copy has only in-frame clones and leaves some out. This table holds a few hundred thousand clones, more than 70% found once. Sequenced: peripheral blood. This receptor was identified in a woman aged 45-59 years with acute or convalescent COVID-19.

The CDR3 bases are TGTGCCAGCAGCGTAGCGGCAGGGCCGAACACTGAAGCTTTCTTT. Protein: CASSVAAGPNTEAFF. The genes are TRBV9 and TRBJ1-1; TRBD1 might be the D (5 bases). V was cut by 0 bases and J by 1 base, with 10 bases left in between. Per the germline V gene, CDR1 is SGDLS and CDR2 is YYNGEE. There are 15 residues in the CDR3.